This TCR beta chain stems from a study of identical twins. This clonotype was counted a few times. TCRdb re-analysed the 5' RACE reads in MiXCR, keeping a single row per CDR3 protein. Of about 1.7 million distinct CDR3 sequences in the sample, more than 30% were seen once. Deletions cut 5 bases from V and 5 bases from J, with 16 bases between. Germline CDR1 reads MNHEY; CDR2 reads SMNVEV (reference sequence). The CDR3 is 14 amino acids. Material for sequencing was cord blood. This chain joins TRBV27 and TRBJ2-7, with a possible D match to TRBD2 (5 bases). This TCR derives from a newborn girl in good health. Here the CDR3 reads CASSPRGRAHEQYF. The CDR3 nucleotides read TGTGCCAGCAGTCCCCGGGGTAGGGCCCACGAGCAGTACTTC.